This TCR beta chain appears in the sequencing data of a study of OX40 agonist ivuxolimab in advanced cancers. Notes on the research overall: Ivuxolimab was a fully human IgG2 agonistic monoclonal antibody targeting the costimulatory receptor OX40 (CD134). Peripheral TCRbeta sequencing was intended to test whether TCR sequence diversity was altered and clonal T-cell expansion was caused by ivuxolimab. Of the roughly 52 dose-escalation patients, hepatocellular carcinoma was present in about 20, melanoma in approximately 15, renal cell carcinoma in 9 and head and neck cancer in 9. A male proportion of approximately 83% and a mean age of around 60 years, ranging from 23 to 79, were recorded for the dose-escalation cohort. The paper reports the monotherapy dose-escalation portion (N of about 54 patients) of the phase I ivuxolimab trial. Intravenous ivuxolimab was administered to patients every 2 weeks at six dose levels: 0.01, 0.1, 0.3, 1.5, 3 and 10 mg/kg. Prior anti-PD-1, anti-PD-L1 or anti-CTLA-4 therapy was permitted, and approximately 40% of dose-escalation patients had received checkpoint inhibitors. Partial responses occurred in three dose-escalation patients: two with cutaneous melanoma and one with hepatocellular carcinoma.

Worth noting for this clone: No antigen is known for it. Base qualities are not at hand, and no much larger clone is one base apart.

For sequencing of the TCRbeta CDR3 region, genomic DNA was extracted from the sorted cells. The immunoSEQ Assay was used for sequencing of TCRbeta CDR3 regions. TCRdb limited this immuneACCESS table to in-frame rearrangements with V and J called. A share of clones is missing; checked studies link under half to unresolved V genes, and the rest is unexplained. The sample table shows 75,000 to 100,000 clones, and under 90% are seen once. The ten biggest clones cover about 1.9% of the sample. Sequences SNHLY (CDR1) and FYNNEI (CDR2) are obtained from the germline V gene. The CDR3 numbers 15 residues from cysteine through phenylalanine. Left in the record is the CDR3 DNA by itself, 45 bases read in frame from the first base. V sheds 4 bases and J sheds 2 bases, leaving 11 bases between their ends. Beyond this particular receptor, the publication reports: The antigen specificity of the clonally expanded peripheral T cells was not determined. Low levels of normalized T-cell clonal expansion were also seen in some patients who did not respond. At doses from 0.1 to 3.0 mg/kg, clonal expansion was seen in both CD4+ and CD8+ blood T cells between baseline and week 6. Partial responders in the 0.1-3.0 mg/kg groups had among the lowest normalized peripheral clonal expansion, especially among CD8+ T cells. After ivuxolimab, CD8+ T cells had more expanded clones than CD4+ T cells on average.

Patients with a history of autoimmune disease or receiving systemic immunosuppression were excluded from the trial. Peripheral blood for TCR sequencing was collected from all dose cohorts at baseline, on cycle 4 day 1, and on cycle 7 day 1. The samples were drawn from a first-in-human, open-label, multicenter phase I dose-escalation trial of ivuxolimab. Adults with locally advanced or metastatic head and neck squamous cell, hepatocellular, melanoma or renal cell carcinoma were enrolled in the trial. Before TCR sequencing, CD4+ T cells and CD8+ T cells from peripheral blood were sorted into separate populations.

This sample comprised CD4+ or CD8+ T cells sorted from blood, obtained in a trial of the OX40 agonist ivuxolimab. This TCR came from an adult with an advanced solid tumor such as melanoma, head and neck, liver or kidney cancer. This chain is built from TRBV2 and TRBJ1-4; the D gene remains uncertain. The CDR3 reads as follows: CASSVSGMTNEKLFF. DNA sequence: TGTGCCAGCAGTGTGTCGGGGATGACTAATGAAAAACTGTTTTTT.